One TCR beta chain is described in this entry. The record originates from a study of blood T cell repertoires in COVID-19. Across the whole study: Some COVID-19 samples were acute and others convalescent; all came from the United States, Italy and Spain. Sources were T cells, B-cell-depleted T cells, or PBMCs; the material itself was cDNA or gDNA.

Authors' analysis steps: Researchers report that nucleated cell counts were estimated from reference gene primer amplification. Clones were sequenced by immunoSEQ multiplex PCR, and TCRdb holds only the in-frame ones, with some missing. V, J and clone size are those of that table, while D and trimming were read from the DNA. The data hold under 250,000 clones, with roughly 89% observed a single time. Sequencing was performed on peripheral blood. The clonotype comes from a man aged 60-69 years who had recovered from COVID-19.

This CDR3 is CASSLIVSNQPQHF. The CDR3 nucleotides read TGTGCCAGCAGTTTAATAGTCAGCAATCAGCCCCAGCATTTT. The rearrangement joins TRBV28 to TRBJ1-5; D remains unclear. The CDR3 length is 14 residues. Germline CDR1 is MDHEN and CDR2 is SYDVKM. Trimming stripped 2 bases from V and 1 base from J, with 6 bases between. The whole variable domain, filled in from reference TRBV28 and TRBJ1-5, reads DVKVTQSSRYLVKRTGEKVFLECVQDMDHENMFWYRQDPGLGLRLIYFSYDVKMKEKGDIPEGYSVSREKKERFSLILESASTNQTSMYLCASSLIVSNQPQHFGDGTRLSIL.